These 29 T cell receptor beta chains share one sample of origin, sequenced in a study of T-cell reconstitution after alpha-beta-depleted transplantation in children. Unique molecular identifiers were incorporated into the prepared TCRbeta library. TCRdb called the PCR reads again in MiXCR, with one record for every CDR3 protein. The sample holds 600,000 to 700,000 distinct CDR3 sequences, roughly 17% seen once. The starting material was PBMCs from the stem cell graft donor, obtained from the stem cell graft. These receptors were collected from a human donor who donated a stem cell graft to a child with acute myeloid leukemia.

V and J are TRBV10-3 and TRBJ1-2, with D unresolved. The CDR3 extends over 14 amino acids. The V and J ends lost 0 bases and 7 bases respectively, with 12 bases between them. CDR1 is ENHRY and CDR2 is SYGVKD in the germline V gene. In DNA, the CDR3 is TGTGCCATCAGTGAGTCTGGGGTAAGACCTGGCTACACCTTC. Encoded protein: CAISESGVRPGYTF.

This sequence joins TRBV30 and TRBJ1-1; 10 bases are shared with TRBD1. The CDR3 contains 15 residues. Trimming removed 3 bases from V and 3 bases from J; junction bases left unmatched: 7. Germline CDR1 is GTSNPN and CDR2 is SVGIG (reference sequence). CDR3 sequence (DNA): TGTGCCTGGAGCGCCGGGACAGGGGAGTACACTGAAGCTTTCTTT. Protein sequence: CAWSAGTGEYTEAFF.

This clonotype was seen repeatedly, ten times or more. The chain combines TRBV7-2 with TRBJ1-6, with 11 nucleotides matching TRBD1. Germline V lookup: CDR1 SGHTA, CDR2 FQGNSA. The CDR3 is made up of 13 amino acids. J gave up 10 bases and V 7 bases, and 3 bases lay outside the gene matches. In DNA, the CDR3 is TGTGCCAGCAAACGGGACAGGGGGTCACCCCTCCACTTT. Encoded protein: CASKRDRGSPLHF.

The genes are TRBV6-1 and TRBJ2-3; 12 bases align to TRBD2. The CDR3 extends over 17 amino acids. Germline V CDR1 and CDR2: MNHNS, SASEGT. The trim removed 6 bases at V and 2 bases at J, leaving 9 bases unmatched. In nucleotides, the CDR3 is TGTGCCAGCAGATTTCAGACTAGCGGGGGATACACAGATACGCAGTATTTT. Translating gives CASRFQTSGGYTDTQYF.

In its sample, this clonotype was seen many times. The chain carries TRBV24-1 and TRBJ1-2, with 8 nucleotides matching TRBD1. The V gene end was trimmed by 3 bases and the J gene end by 3 bases; junction bases not matched to a gene: 8. This CDR3 spans 16 amino acids. Germline V gene lookup returns CDR1 KGHDR and CDR2 SFDVKD. The DNA for the CDR3 is TGTGCCACCAGTGATCCAACTAAGGGACAGGACTATGGCTACACCTTC. Encoded protein: CATSDPTKGQDYGYTF.

The sample holds many counts of this clonotype. The chain couples TRBV7-3 to TRBJ1-6, with TRBD1 matching over 7 bases. This CDR3 contains 13 residues. The junction had 2 bases not matched to a gene; V was cut back by 5 bases and J by 7 bases. Germline V gene lookup returns CDR1 SGHTA and CDR2 FQGTGA. This CDR3 reads CASSKDRNSPLHF. CDR3 nucleotides: TGTGCCAGCAGCAAGGACAGGAATTCACCCCTCCACTTT.

This clonotype was counted at least ten times. V and J are TRBV6-4 and TRBJ2-2, with D unresolved. The CDR3 has 14 amino acids. The V end lost 4 bases, the J end lost 0 bases, and 6 bases lay between the germline ends. CDR1 and CDR2 (germline): MRHNA, SNTAGT. The DNA of the CDR3 is TGTGCCAGCAGTGTTTCCTCGAACACCGGGGAGCTGTTTTTT. Its protein is CASSVSSNTGELFF.

This clonotype was seen a few times. The V call is TRBV9, the J call TRBJ2-5, with 8 positions matching TRBD2. J gave up 5 bases and V 0 bases, and 6 bases lay outside the gene matches. This CDR3 is 15 amino acids long. CDR1 is SGDLS and CDR2 is YYNGEE in the germline V gene. The CDR3 reads CASSVDGGGLETQYF. The CDR3 DNA sequence: TGTGCCAGCAGCGTAGACGGGGGGGGCCTGGAGACCCAGTACTTC. Complete variable domain (other parts from reference TRBV9 and TRBJ2-5): DSGVTQTPKHLITATGQRVTLRCSPRSGDLSVYWYQQSLDQGLQFLIQYYNGEERAKGNILERFSAQQFPDLHSELNLSSLELGDSALYFCASSVDGGGLETQYFGPGTRLLVL.

The rearrangement links TRBV5-5 to TRBJ1-2, with TRBD1 matching over 10 bases. The CDR3 runs 15 residues. V shed 4 bases, J shed 8 bases, and the junction held 11 bases outside the gene matches. Germline V gene sequence: CDR1 SGHKS, CDR2 YYEKEE (reference sequence). The CDR3 reads CASSRTGTGAGGYTF. CDR3 nucleotide sequence: TGTGCCAGCAGCCGAACCGGGACAGGGGCGGGAGGCTACACCTTC.

This clonotype was picked up many times. The V gene is TRBV28, the J gene TRBJ1-6, with a tentative D call TRBD1 (6 bases). The CDR3 consists of 14 residues. V dropped 4 bases and J dropped 14 bases, with 18 bases sitting between them. Per germline, CDR1 MDHEN and CDR2 SYDVKM. As DNA, the CDR3 is TGTGCCAGCAGTTCGACAGGACCTCGTCGAGCCCTCCACTTT. Amino acid sequence: CASSSTGPRRALHF.

This clonotype was recorded many times. The J gene is TRBJ1-1, the V gene TRBV20-1; no definite D call. The CDR3 is 14 amino acids. V was cut by 5 bases and J by 5 bases, with 18 bases left in between. Looked up from germline, CDR1 is DFQATT and CDR2 is SNEGSKA (reference sequence). The CDR3 DNA sequence: TGCAGTGCTCCCTCACTCCTGGTGAGGACTGAAGCTTTCTTT. As protein: CSAPSLLVRTEAFF.

This clonotype was detected many times. The J gene is TRBJ2-2, the V gene TRBV20-1, with 7 bases fitting TRBD2. The CDR3 has 14 residues. Germline CDR1 reads DFQATT; CDR2 reads SNEGSKA (reference sequence). The CDR3 DNA sequence: TGCAGCGTACCCCGCGGGGGAGGCACCGGGGAGCTGTTTTTT. Encoded protein: CSVPRGGGTGELFF.

The V gene is TRBV12-3 or TRBV12-4, the J gene TRBJ2-5; D assignment may be TRBD1 or TRBD2 (5 bases each). Trimming removed 6 bases at V and 5 bases at J, with 22 bases between. CDR3 length: 16 residues. In DNA form, the CDR3 reads TGTGCCAGCAGCCTGGTCCCGGGACCGAGTTTGGAGACCCAGTACTTC. Its translation is CASSLVPGPSLETQYF.

This clonotype was observed a handful of times. V is TRBV7-8 and J is TRBJ2-3, with 9 nucleotides matching TRBD2. Trimming removed 0 bases from V and 5 bases from J; junction bases left unmatched: 6. Germline V gene data show CDR1 as SGHVS and CDR2 as FQNEAQ. CDR3 length equals 16 residues. CDR3 DNA: TGTGCCAGCAGCTTAGCTCCTAGCGGGGTTGAAGATACGCAGTATTTT. Protein: CASSLAPSGVEDTQYF.

As regards this clonotype: A clone one base away is much larger, so this may be a read error. The chain is built from TRBV20-1 and TRBJ2-3; TRBD2 is a possible D gene (5 bases). CDR3 length equals 14 residues. CDR1 DFQATT and CDR2 SNEGSKA come from the germline V gene (reference sequence). The CDR3, as DNA: TGCAGTGCAGAGGGCTCCTCTAGCACAGATAGGCAGTATTTT. It translates to CSAEGSSSTDRQYF.

Worth noting for this clonotype: The junction departs from the called germline gene at one end, perhaps through a read error. The gene calls are TRBV6-1 and TRBJ1-5; 12 bases map to TRBD1. Germline-derived CDR1 and CDR2 are MNHNS and SASEGT. The CDR3 covers 18 residues. The CDR3 DNA follows: TGTGCCAGCAGTGAAAAGGGACAGGGGGCTAGAGGCAATCAGCCCCGGCATTTT. Amino acid sequence: CASSEKGQGARGNQPRHF.

This clonotype has just a few counts. This rearrangement joins TRBV25-1 to TRBJ1-4; D not certain. This CDR3 has 14 residues. The V gene lost 2 bases and the J gene lost 3 bases, with 7 bases spanning the gap. CDR1 and CDR2 from the germline V gene are MGHDK and SYGVNS. The CDR3 nucleotides are TGTGCCAGCAGTGAACAGGACCCTAATGAAAAACTGTTTTTT. Translating it yields CASSEQDPNEKLFF.

This chain joins TRBV5-1 and TRBJ2-7, with 7 bases aligning to TRBD1. The CDR3 extends over 14 amino acids. The germline gives CDR1 SGHRS, CDR2 YFSETQ. V lost 2 bases and J lost 6; bases outside the gene matches: 8. For the CDR3, the DNA is TGCGCCAGCAGCTTCCTACAGAACAGGGGCGAGCAGTACGTC. Protein: CASSFLQNRGEQYV.

CDR3 nucleotides: TGCGCCAGCAGCTTGGTCCCGGACAGGGAGAGGGACCGTGAGCAGTTCTTC. It codes for CASSLVPDRERDREQFF. The chain has TRBV5-1 and TRBJ2-1, with 8 bases matching TRBD1. This CDR3 region has 17 residues. In germline, CDR1 is SGHRS, CDR2 YFSETQ. With 0 bases clipped from V and 9 bases from J, the junction kept 14 bases outside the gene matches.

This clonotype was seen a few times. The V and J genes are TRBV5-5 and TRBJ2-7; D unresolved. The CDR3 consists of 12 residues. V was pared by 0 bases and J by 10 bases, with 11 bases between. The germline V gene encodes CDR1 SGHKS and CDR2 YYEKEE (reference sequence). The CDR3 region is CASSLGTSIQYV. The CDR3 DNA reads as TGTGCCAGCAGCTTGGGTACGTCCATCCAGTACGTC.

In regard to this clonotype: A much larger clone sits a single nucleotide away, making a read error possible. V is TRBV20-1 and J is TRBJ2-7, with TRBD1 matching 7 bases. From germline, CDR1 is DFQATT and CDR2 SNEGSKA (reference sequence). This CDR3 is built from 14 residues. The CDR3 DNA reads TGCAGTGCTAGAGCGGAAAGGGACAGATACGAGCCGTACTTC. This codes for CSARAERDRYEPYF.

This clonotype was found many times. The CDR3 is CASRGPTWNSNQPQHF. The CDR3 DNA sequence: TGTGCCAGCAGGGGACCTACTTGGAACAGCAATCAGCCCCAGCATTTT. V and J are TRBV6-1 and TRBJ1-5; D may be TRBD1 (5 bases). V was trimmed by 6 bases and J by 1 base, leaving 16 bases between them. CDR1 MNHNS and CDR2 SASEGT come from the germline V gene. CDR3 length: 16 residues.

This clonotype was observed a few times. The chain couples TRBV19 to TRBJ1-1, with a possible D match to TRBD1 (5 bases). The germline V and J ends were trimmed by 8 bases and 0 bases, with 16 bases remaining between them. There are 15 residues in the CDR3. CDR1 is LNHDA, CDR2 SQIVND, per germline (reference sequence). The CDR3: CASPKPGPMNTEAFF. The CDR3 region has the DNA TGTGCCAGTCCTAAACCGGGACCGATGAACACTGAAGCTTTCTTT. Complete variable domain (other parts from reference TRBV19 and TRBJ1-1): DGGITQSPKYLFRKEGQNVTLSCEQNLNHDAMYWYRQDPGQGLRLIYYSQIVNDFQKGDIAEGYSVSREKKESFPLTVTSAQKNPTAFYLCASPKPGPMNTEAFFGQGTRLTVV.

This clonotype was counted between two and nine times. The chain couples TRBV7-8 to TRBJ2-1; D is uncertain. Germline V gene lookup returns CDR1 SGHVS and CDR2 FQNEAQ. This CDR3 region has 15 residues. With 1 base removed from V and 4 bases from J, the gap between germline ends came to 11 bases. CDR3 nucleotides: TGTGCCAGCAGCTTAGAGAATAAGCTTTACAATGAGCAGTTCTTC. This codes for CASSLENKLYNEQFF.

Many counts were recorded for this clonotype. The V call is TRBV10-3, the J call TRBJ1-1; D may be TRBD1 (6 bases). CDR3 size: 14 residues. Trimming pared 4 bases from V and 0 bases from J, leaving 9 bases between. Germline values: CDR1 ENHRY, CDR2 SYGVKD. The CDR3 sequence is CAISGQEVNTEAFF. Here the CDR3 DNA reads TGTGCCATCAGTGGACAGGAGGTGAACACTGAAGCTTTCTTT.

V and J are TRBV5-1 and TRBJ2-5; no clear D gene. Trimming removed 2 bases at V and 4 bases at J, with 6 bases between. Germline loops: CDR1 SGHRS, CDR2 YFSETQ. The CDR3 sequence is 12 residues long. CDR3 coding DNA: TGCGCCAGCAGCTTTAATGGAGAGACCCAGTACTTC. Its translation: CASSFNGETQYF.

This clonotype was detected ten times or more. This sequence joins TRBV15 and TRBJ2-1, with 9 bases that match TRBD2. The CDR3 spans 14 residues. The germline CDR1 and CDR2 sequences are LNHNV and YYDKDF (reference sequence). J lost 7 bases, V lost 3 bases, and 4 bases had no gene match. CDR3 region: CATSRRGGRNEQFF. The CDR3, as DNA: TGTGCCACCAGCAGGCGGGGGGGCCGAAATGAGCAGTTCTTC.

The rearrangement links TRBV24-1 to TRBJ2-2, with a weak D call TRBD2 (5 bases). Germline V CDR1 and CDR2: KGHDR, SFDVKD. CDR3 length: 17 amino acids. Trimming took 1 base from V and 1 from J, leaving 12 bases between them. CDR3 sequence reads: CATSDFPGIENTGELFF. The DNA for the CDR3 is TGTGCCACCAGTGATTTTCCGGGGATAGAGAACACCGGGGAGCTGTTTTTT.

This clonotype was seen only a few times. This chain uses TRBV29-1 with TRBJ1-5; D uncertain. V lost 4 bases and J lost 3, with 10 bases in between. The germline V gene has CDR1 SQVTM and CDR2 ANQGSEA. The CDR3 has 13 residues. The CDR3 reads CSVGDSLNQPQHF. The CDR3 DNA sequence: TGCAGCGTTGGGGATTCCCTCAATCAGCCCCAGCATTTT.